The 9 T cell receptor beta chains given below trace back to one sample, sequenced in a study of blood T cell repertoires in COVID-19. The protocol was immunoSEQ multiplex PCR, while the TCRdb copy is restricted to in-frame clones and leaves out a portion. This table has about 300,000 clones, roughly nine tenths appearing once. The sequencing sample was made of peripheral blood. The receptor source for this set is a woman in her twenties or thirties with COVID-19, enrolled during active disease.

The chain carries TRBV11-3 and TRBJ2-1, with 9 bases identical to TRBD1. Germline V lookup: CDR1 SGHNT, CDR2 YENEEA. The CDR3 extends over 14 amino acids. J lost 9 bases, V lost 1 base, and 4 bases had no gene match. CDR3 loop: CASSLVGTGIEQFF. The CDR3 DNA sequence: TGTGCCAGCAGCTTAGTAGGGACAGGGATTGAGCAGTTCTTC.

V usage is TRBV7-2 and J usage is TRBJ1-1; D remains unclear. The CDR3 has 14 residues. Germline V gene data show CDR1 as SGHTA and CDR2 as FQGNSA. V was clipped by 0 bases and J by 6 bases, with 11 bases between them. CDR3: CASSLALGVSEAFF. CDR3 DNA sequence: TGTGCCAGCAGCTTAGCGCTCGGGGTTTCTGAAGCTTTCTTT.

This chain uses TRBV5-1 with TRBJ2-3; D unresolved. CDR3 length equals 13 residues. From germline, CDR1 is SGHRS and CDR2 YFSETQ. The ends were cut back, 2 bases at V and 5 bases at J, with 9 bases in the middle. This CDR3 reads CASSFTFGDTQYF. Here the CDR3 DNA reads TGCGCCAGCAGCTTTACCTTCGGAGATACGCAGTATTTT.

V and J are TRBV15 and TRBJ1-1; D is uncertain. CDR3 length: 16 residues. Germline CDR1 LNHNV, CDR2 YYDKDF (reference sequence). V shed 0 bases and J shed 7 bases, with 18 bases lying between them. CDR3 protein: CATSRDPLPGSGEAFF. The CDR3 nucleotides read TGTGCCACCAGCAGAGATCCGCTCCCGGGTTCCGGTGAAGCTTTCTTT.

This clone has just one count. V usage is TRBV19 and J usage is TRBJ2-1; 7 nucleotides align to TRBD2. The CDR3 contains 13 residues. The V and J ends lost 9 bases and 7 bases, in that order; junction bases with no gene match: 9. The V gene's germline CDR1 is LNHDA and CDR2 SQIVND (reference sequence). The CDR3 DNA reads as TGTGCCAGCAATTACGGACTAGGAAATGAGCAGTTCTTC. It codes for CASNYGLGNEQFF.

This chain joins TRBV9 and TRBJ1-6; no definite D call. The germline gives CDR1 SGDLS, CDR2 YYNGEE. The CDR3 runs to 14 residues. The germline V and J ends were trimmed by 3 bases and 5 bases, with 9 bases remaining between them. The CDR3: CASSAQTNNSPLHF. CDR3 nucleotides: TGTGCCAGCAGCGCGCAGACTAATAATTCACCCCTCCACTTT.

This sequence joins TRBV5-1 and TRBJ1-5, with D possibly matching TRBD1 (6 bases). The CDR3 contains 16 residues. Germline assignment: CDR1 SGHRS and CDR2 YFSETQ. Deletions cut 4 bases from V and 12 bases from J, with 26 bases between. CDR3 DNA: TGCGCCAGCAGCCCTACTTCAGGGGTCCCATTCCAGGTCCAGCATTTT. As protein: CASSPTSGVPFQVQHF.

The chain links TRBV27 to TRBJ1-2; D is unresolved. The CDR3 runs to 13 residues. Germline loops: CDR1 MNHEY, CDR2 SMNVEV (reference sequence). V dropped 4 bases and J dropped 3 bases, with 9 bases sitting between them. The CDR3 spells CASSSYRDYGYTF. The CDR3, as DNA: TGTGCCAGCAGTTCCTATCGGGACTATGGCTACACCTTC.

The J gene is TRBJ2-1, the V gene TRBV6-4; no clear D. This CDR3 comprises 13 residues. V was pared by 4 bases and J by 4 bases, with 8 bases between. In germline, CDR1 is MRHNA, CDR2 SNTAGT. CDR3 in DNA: TGTGCCAGCAGTGGCGGTGAATACAATGAGCAGTTCTTC. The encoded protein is CASSGGEYNEQFF.